The sequence of this T cell receptor beta chain was determined in a study of T-cell reconstitution after alpha-beta-depleted transplantation in children listed by TCRdb under 2016. With respect to the entire study: T-cell immune reconstitution after TCRalphabeta/CD19-depleted allogeneic hematopoietic cell transplantation in children was quantitatively tracked in the study by means of TCR repertoire profiling.

For this chain, trimming is 3 bases at the V end and 2 bases at the J end, and the number of junction bases without a gene match is 4. Reading the germline V gene gives CDR1 SQVTM and CDR2 ANQGSEA. The CDR3 goes from the cysteine to the phenylalanine over 15 residues. The read is trimmed to its CDR3 DNA, 45 bases read in frame from base 1. This clonotype turned up a few times. Its target antigen remains unknown. The input lacks base qualities; no much larger clone sits a single base away. Receptor amplification or capture employed PCR. The run used an Illumina HiSeq 2500. TCR library preparation used molecular barcoding, with unique molecular identifiers applied to normalize quantification of the TCRbeta repertoire. TCRdb took the public reads, trimmed them with fastp at Q25, ran MiXCR for clone calling and kept in-frame beta chains. Rows with one shared CDR3 protein collapse into an entry with the most common genes and DNA. The sample table lists hundreds of thousands of distinct CDR3 sequences, about a tenth of them with a count of one. 5% to 7% of the sample rests with the top ten.

The sequence joins TRBV29-1 to TRBJ2-5; the central 12 bases match TRBD2. The sample here was PBMCs from the stem cell graft donor, taken from the stem cell graft. The sequence derives from a human donor who donated a stem cell graft to a child with acute lymphoblastic leukemia. The nucleotide sequence reads as follows: TGCAGCGTTGATGGACTAGCGGGAACTCAAGAGACCCAGTACTTC. Its product reads: CSVDGLAGTQETQYF.